This entry concerns a single T cell receptor (beta chain). Using immunoSEQ multiplex PCR, the repertoire was profiled, and TCRdb retains in-frame clones only, with some absent. The sample contains 17,000 or so clones, approximately 87% of which appear only once. These data come from a study of PD-1 blockade in mismatch repair-deficient tumors. J lost 2 bases, V lost 1 base, and 6 bases had no gene match. In germline, CDR1 is LNHDA, CDR2 SQIVND (reference sequence). The CDR3 consists of 17 residues. The sample was PBMCs, taken less than 25 weeks after starting pembrolizumab. The receptor's source is an adult with mismatch repair-deficient cancer. This chain links TRBV19 with TRBJ2-5; 11 positions match TRBD2. The CDR3 DNA reads TGTGCCAGTAGTATAGGATTACTAGCGGGAGAGCAAGAGACCCAGTACTTC. As protein: CASSIGLLAGEQETQYF.